The entry below describes one TCR beta chain. Germline V gives CDR1 MNHEY, CDR2 SMNVEV (reference sequence). V shed 5 bases, J shed 7 bases, and the junction held 9 bases outside the gene matches. CDR3 length: 15 residues. Here immunoSEQ multiplex PCR was the method, and the copy in TCRdb shows in-frame clones only, minus some. The data contain about 210,000 clones, 80% to 90% of them singletons. This sample is part of a study of blood T cell repertoires in COVID-19. The gene calls are TRBV27 and TRBJ2-2; 8 positions agree with TRBD1. The receptor was isolated from a young man in a cohort exposed to, infected with or recovered from COVID-19 (not recorded which). Sequences were obtained from PBMCs or T cells enriched from blood (not recorded which). Here the CDR3 reads CASSPRQGARGELFF. In DNA, the CDR3 is TGTGCCAGCAGTCCCCGGCAGGGGGCCCGCGGGGAGCTGTTTTTT.